This T cell receptor (beta chain) was retrieved from a study of cytomegalovirus exposure and HLA in healthy donors. Study results and limitations: The HLA-A and HLA-B alleles of most subjects were reportedly predicted accurately from TCR beta sequences.

Regarding this clone: What it recognizes is unknown.

CDR3 length: 15 amino acids. The germline V and J ends were trimmed by 1 base and 2 bases, with 9 bases remaining between them. CDR1 is SGHTA and CDR2 is FQGNSA in the germline V gene. 13 Jbeta primers and 60 Vbeta primers were used for the PCR. Generated by immunoSEQ multiplex PCR, the TCRdb table keeps only in-frame clones and is missing some. Here the sample spans around 67,000 clones, around 76% being singletons. Input material: PBMCs. The clonotype originates from a woman in her 30s in good health and CMV-seropositive. V is TRBV7-2 and J is TRBJ1-5; D gene ambiguous. The CDR3 DNA sequence: TGTGCCAGCAGCTTAGGGGGAGGTGGCAATCAGCCCCAGCATTTT. Its translation: CASSLGGGGNQPQHF. The variable domain in full, completed from reference TRBV7-2 and TRBJ1-5, reads GAGVSQSPSNKVTEKGKDVELRCDPISGHTALYWYRQSLGQGLEFLIYFQGNSAPDKSGLPSDRFSAERTGGSVSTLTIQRTQQEDSAVYLCASSLGGGGNQPQHFGDGTRLSIL.